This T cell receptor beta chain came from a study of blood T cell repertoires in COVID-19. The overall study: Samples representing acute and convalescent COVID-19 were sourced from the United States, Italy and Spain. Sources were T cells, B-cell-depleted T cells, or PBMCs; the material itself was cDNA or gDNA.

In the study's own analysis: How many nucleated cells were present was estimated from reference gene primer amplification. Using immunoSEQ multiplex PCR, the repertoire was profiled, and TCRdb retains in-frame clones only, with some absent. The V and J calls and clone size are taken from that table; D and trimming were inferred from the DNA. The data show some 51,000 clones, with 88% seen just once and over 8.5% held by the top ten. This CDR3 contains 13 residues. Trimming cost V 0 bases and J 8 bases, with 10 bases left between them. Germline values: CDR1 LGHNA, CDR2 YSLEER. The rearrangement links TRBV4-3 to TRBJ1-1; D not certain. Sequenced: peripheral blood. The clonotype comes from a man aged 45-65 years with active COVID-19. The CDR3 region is CASSQDLGEEAFF. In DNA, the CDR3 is TGCGCCAGCAGCCAAGATTTAGGAGAGGAAGCTTTCTTT.